This T cell receptor beta chain comes out of a study of OX40 agonist ivuxolimab in advanced cancers. At the level of the study: One patient with hepatocellular carcinoma and two with cutaneous melanoma, three in all, had partial responses. Study-wide findings and caveats: Expanded clones tended on average to be more numerous among CD8+ T cells than CD4+. Normalized T-cell clonal expansion was also low in a subset of nonresponders.

Germline CDR1 is SGDLS and CDR2 is YYNGEE. This CDR3 has 13 residues. Trimming removed 6 bases from V and 9 bases from J, with 18 bases in between. There are a few counts of this clone. Its antigen remains unknown. Profiling relied on immunoSEQ multiplex PCR, and the TCRdb table lists in-frame clones only, not all of them. The data show more than 45,000 clones, about nine tenths seen once. The starting material was CD4+ or CD8+ T cells sorted from blood, obtained in a trial of the OX40 agonist ivuxolimab. The chain is built from TRBV9 and TRBJ1-2, with D possibly being TRBD1 (5 bases). This sequence was found in an adult with an advanced solid tumor such as melanoma, head and neck, liver or kidney cancer. This chain's CDR3 is CASTDGEPGRYTF. The CDR3 region has the DNA TGTGCCAGCACAGACGGAGAGCCGGGGCGCTACACCTTC. Full variable domain (outside the CDR3, taken from reference TRBV9 and TRBJ1-2): DSGVTQTPKHLITATGQRVTLRCSPRSGDLSVYWYQQSLDQGLQFLIQYYNGEERAKGNILERFSAQQFPDLHSELNLSSLELGDSALYFCASTDGEPGRYTFGSGTRLTVV.